The 4 T cell receptor beta chains below all came from one sample that was sequenced in a study of tumor and adjacent non-tumor tissue in lung cancer. TCRbeta libraries were built with three rounds of nested PCR, modified from ARM-PCR. TCRdb called the multiplex PCR reads again in MiXCR, with one record for every CDR3 protein. The sample includes over 85,000 distinct CDR3 sequences, over 75% of them seen just once. No cell sorting was done before RNA was extracted from the tissue. Sequenced material: lung tumor tissue. The receptors were sampled from a man in his 70s with non-small cell lung cancer.

Concerning this clonotype: This is likely a read error, given that the CDR3 carries no conserved phenylalanine or tryptophan at its end. This chain joins TRBV20-1 and TRBJ2-7; TRBD2 might be the D (5 bases). CDR1 and CDR2 from the germline V gene are DFQATT and SNEGSKA (reference sequence). The CDR3 totals 13 residues. With 4 bases removed from V and 2 bases from J, the gap between germline ends came to 12 bases. For the CDR3, the DNA is TGCAGTGCTAATCGGGATAGAACCTACGAGCAGTACTTA. Protein: CSANRDRTYEQYL.

Concerning this clonotype: The junction and the germline gene differ at one end; a read error may be behind it. CDR3 residues: CASSLHVRDWVSYNELFF. The CDR3 DNA sequence: TGTGCAAGCAGCTTACATGTGCGGGATTGGGTCTCCTACAATGAGCTGTTCTTC. The J gene is TRBJ2-1, the V gene TRBV11-2; weak D call: TRBD2 (6 bases). Germline values: CDR1 SGHAT, CDR2 FQNNGV. CDR3 size: 18 residues.

Remarks on this clonotype: Its ends do not fully match the called genes, so a read error is possible. The chain links TRBV28 to TRBJ2-5; D unresolved. Germline V gene sequence: CDR1 MDHEN, CDR2 SYDVKM. The CDR3 is 16 residues long. The CDR3 coding sequence is TGTGCCAGCAGTTTTAAAGTCTACCGTGCCGCAGAGACTCAGTACTTC. It is translated as CASSFKVYRAAETQYF.

Note on this clonotype: One junction end does not reproduce the germline sequence, and a read error may be involved. DNA for the CDR3: TGCTGCGTTGTTCAGGATGGGTACTACAATGAGCAGTTCTTC. It is translated as CCVVQDGYYNEQFF. The chain is built from TRBV29-1 and TRBJ2-1; D remains unclear. Germline CDR1 is SQVTM and CDR2 is ANQGSEA. This CDR3 region has 14 residues.